Sequencing of this T cell receptor (beta chain) was carried out in a study of T-cell memory formation after mild COVID-19. Across the study: TCR clusters were largely donor specific. Study-wide findings and caveats: Certain responding clones were present in pre-infection memory, suggesting participation of cross-reactive memory.

The V end was cut by 6 bases, the J end by 0 bases, with 9 bases between. Germline V gene data show CDR1 as DFQATT and CDR2 as SNEGSKA (reference sequence). The CDR3 length is 13 residues. Comments on this clonotype: What it binds is unknown.

TCR alpha and TCR beta cDNA libraries with sample barcodes and UMIs came from 5'RACE using constant-segment primers. TCRdb used MiXCR to reprocess the 5' RACE reads, holding one entry per CDR3 protein. The sample includes roughly 120,000 distinct CDR3 sequences, approximately 22% of them seen just once. The chain joins TRBV20-1 to TRBJ1-3; D gene unclear. Sequenced input: PBMCs or a T cell subset sorted from them (not recorded which). This receptor was taken from a man younger than 35 who had mild COVID-19 (a few samples of this study predate the infection). Cell type and time point are not known. CDR3 bases: TGCAGTGCGAAACAGATCTCTGGAAACACCATATATTTT. Translation: CSAKQISGNTIYF.